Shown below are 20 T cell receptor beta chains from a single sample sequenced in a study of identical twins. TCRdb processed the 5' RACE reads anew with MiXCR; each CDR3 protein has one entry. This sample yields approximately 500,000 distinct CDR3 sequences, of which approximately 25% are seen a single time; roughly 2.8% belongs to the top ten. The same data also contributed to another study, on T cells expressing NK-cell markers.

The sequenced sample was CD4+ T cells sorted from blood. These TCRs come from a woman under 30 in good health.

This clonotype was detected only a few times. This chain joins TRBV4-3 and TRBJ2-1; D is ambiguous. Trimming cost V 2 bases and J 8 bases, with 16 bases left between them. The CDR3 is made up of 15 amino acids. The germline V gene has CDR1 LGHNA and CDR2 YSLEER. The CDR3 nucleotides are TGCGCCAGCAGCCAATTAACGCCGCAGGTCGATGAGCAGTTCTTC. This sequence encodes CASSQLTPQVDEQFF.

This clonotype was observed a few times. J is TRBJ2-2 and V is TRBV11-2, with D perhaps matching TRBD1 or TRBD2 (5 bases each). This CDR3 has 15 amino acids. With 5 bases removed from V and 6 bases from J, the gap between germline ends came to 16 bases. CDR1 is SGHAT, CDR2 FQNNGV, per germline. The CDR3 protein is CASSLGTIISGELFF. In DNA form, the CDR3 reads TGTGCCAGCAGCCTCGGGACCATAATTTCCGGGGAGCTGTTTTTT. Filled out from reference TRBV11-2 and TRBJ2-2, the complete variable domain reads EAGVAQSPRYKIIEKRQSVAFWCNPISGHATLYWYQQILGQGPKLLIQFQNNGVVDDSQLPKDRFSAERLKGVDSTLKIQPAKLEDSAVYLCASSLGTIISGELFFGEGSRLTVL.

CDR3 sequence: CASSVGGQPGNTIYF. The CDR3 DNA sequence: TGTGCCAGCAGCGTAGGGGGCCAACCCGGAAACACCATATATTTT. The chain couples TRBV9 to TRBJ1-3; D might be TRBD1 (5 bases). Germline V gene data show CDR1 as SGDLS and CDR2 as YYNGEE. The CDR3 runs 15 residues. The V gene lost 0 bases and the J gene lost 4 bases, with 11 bases spanning the gap.

CDR3 region: CASSLSGVQPQHF. CDR3 coding DNA: TGTGCCAGCAGTTTATCAGGGGTTCAGCCCCAGCATTTT. V and J are TRBV27 and TRBJ1-5; the D gene is possibly TRBD1 (5 bases). V lost 0 bases and J 6 bases, leaving 6 bases between the germline ends. The CDR3 contains 13 residues. Germline V gives CDR1 MNHEY, CDR2 SMNVEV (reference sequence).

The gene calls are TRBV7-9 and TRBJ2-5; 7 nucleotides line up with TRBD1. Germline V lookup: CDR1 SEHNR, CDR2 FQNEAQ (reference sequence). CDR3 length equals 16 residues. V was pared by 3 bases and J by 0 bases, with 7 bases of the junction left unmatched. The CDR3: CASSFEGAEYQETQYF. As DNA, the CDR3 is TGTGCCAGCAGCTTTGAGGGGGCAGAGTACCAAGAGACCCAGTACTTC.

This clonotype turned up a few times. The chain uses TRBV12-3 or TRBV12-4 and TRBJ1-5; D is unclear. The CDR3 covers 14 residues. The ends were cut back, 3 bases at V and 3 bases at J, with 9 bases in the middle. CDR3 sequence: CASSFSTHNQPQHF. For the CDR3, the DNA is TGTGCCAGCAGTTTTTCCACCCACAATCAGCCCCAGCATTTT.

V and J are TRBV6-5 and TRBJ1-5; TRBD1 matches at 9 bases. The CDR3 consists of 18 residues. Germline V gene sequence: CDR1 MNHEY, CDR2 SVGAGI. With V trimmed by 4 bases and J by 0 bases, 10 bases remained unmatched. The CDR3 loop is CASSWTGTGKNSNQPQHF. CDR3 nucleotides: TGTGCCAGCAGTTGGACCGGGACAGGGAAGAATAGCAATCAGCCCCAGCATTTT.

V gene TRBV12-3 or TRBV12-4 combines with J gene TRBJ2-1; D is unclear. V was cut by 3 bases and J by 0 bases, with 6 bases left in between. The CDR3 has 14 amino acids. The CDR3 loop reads CASSFPYSYNEQFF. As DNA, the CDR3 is TGTGCCAGCAGTTTTCCGTACTCCTACAATGAGCAGTTCTTC.

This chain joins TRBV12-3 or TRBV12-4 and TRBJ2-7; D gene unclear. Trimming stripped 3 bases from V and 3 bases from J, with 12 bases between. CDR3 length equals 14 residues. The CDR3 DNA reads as TGTGCCAGCAGTTTTATGACAAGATTCTACGAGCAGTACTTC. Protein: CASSFMTRFYEQYF.

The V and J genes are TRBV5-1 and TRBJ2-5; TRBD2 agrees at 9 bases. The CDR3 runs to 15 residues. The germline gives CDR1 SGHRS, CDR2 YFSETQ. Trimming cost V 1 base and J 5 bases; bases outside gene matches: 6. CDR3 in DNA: TGCGCCAGCAGCTTGCTCCTAGCGGGGACGGAGACCCAGTACTTC. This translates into CASSLLLAGTETQYF.

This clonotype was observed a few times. Written as DNA, the CDR3 is TGCAGCGTTTACCCAACGGGACAGCCAATGCAGCAGTACTTC. It encodes CSVYPTGQPMQQYF. The chain has TRBV29-1 and TRBJ2-7, with 7 bases identical to TRBD1. CDR1 is SQVTM, CDR2 ANQGSEA, per germline. The CDR3 totals 14 residues. After removal of 5 bases from V and 8 bases from J, the junction contained 15 bases not matched to a gene.

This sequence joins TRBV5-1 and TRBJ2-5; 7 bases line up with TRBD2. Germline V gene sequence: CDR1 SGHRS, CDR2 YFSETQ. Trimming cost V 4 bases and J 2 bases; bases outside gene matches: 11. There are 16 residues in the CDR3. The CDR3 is CASSGWGGGLQETQYF. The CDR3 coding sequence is TGCGCCAGCAGCGGATGGGGGGGAGGGTTACAAGAGACCCAGTACTTC.

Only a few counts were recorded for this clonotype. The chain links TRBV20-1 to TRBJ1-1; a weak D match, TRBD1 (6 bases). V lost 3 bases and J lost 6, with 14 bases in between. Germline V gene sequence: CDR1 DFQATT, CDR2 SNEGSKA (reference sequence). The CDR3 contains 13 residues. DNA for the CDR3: TGCAGTGCTAGCCTAACAGGGAGGGCTGAAGCTTTCTTT. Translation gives CSASLTGRAEAFF.

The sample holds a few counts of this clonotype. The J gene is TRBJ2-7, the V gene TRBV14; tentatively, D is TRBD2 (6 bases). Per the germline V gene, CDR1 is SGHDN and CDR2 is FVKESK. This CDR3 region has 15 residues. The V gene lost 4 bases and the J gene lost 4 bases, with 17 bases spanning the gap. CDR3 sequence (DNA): TGTGCCAGCAGCCTACATTCATACGGGGGTTACGAGCAGTACTTC. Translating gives CASSLHSYGGYEQYF. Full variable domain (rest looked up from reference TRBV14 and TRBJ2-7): EAGVTQFPSHSVIEKGQTVTLRCDPISGHDNLYWYRRVMGKEIKFLLHFVKESKQDESGMPNNRFLAERTGGTYSTLKVQPAELEDSGVYFCASSLHSYGGYEQYFGPGTRLTVT.

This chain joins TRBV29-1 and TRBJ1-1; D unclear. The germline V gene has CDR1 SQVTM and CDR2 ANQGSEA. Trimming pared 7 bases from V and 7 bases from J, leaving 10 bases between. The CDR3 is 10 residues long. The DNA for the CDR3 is TGCAGCGCTTCGGCGGTTGAAGCTTTCTTT. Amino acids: CSASAVEAFF.

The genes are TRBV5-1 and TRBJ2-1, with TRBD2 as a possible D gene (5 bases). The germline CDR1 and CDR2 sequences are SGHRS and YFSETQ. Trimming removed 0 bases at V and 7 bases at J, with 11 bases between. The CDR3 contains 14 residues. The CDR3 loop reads CASSLAGMDNEQFF. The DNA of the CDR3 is TGCGCCAGCAGCTTGGCCGGGATGGATAATGAGCAGTTCTTC.

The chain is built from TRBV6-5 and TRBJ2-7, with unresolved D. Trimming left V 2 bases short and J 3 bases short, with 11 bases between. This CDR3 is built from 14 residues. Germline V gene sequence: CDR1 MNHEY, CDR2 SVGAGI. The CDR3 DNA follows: TGTGCCAGCAGTTACCGTCCCCCAGGCTACGAGCAGTACTTC. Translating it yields CASSYRPPGYEQYF.

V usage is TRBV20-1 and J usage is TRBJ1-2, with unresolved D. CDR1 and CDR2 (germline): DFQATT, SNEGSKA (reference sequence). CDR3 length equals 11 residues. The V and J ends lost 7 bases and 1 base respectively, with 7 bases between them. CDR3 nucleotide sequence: TGCAGTGTCGTCGGTAACTATGGCTACACCTTC. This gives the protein CSVVGNYGYTF.

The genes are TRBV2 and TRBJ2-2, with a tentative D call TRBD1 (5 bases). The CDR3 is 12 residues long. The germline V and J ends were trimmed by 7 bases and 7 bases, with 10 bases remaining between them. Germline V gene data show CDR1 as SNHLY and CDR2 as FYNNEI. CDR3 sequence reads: CASTDRGGELFF. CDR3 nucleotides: TGTGCCAGCACTGACAGAGGCGGGGAGCTGTTTTTT.

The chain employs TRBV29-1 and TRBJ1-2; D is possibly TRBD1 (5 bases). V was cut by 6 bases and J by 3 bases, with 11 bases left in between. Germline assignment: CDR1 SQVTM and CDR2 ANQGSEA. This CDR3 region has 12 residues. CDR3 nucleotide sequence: TGCAGCGTCCGCAGGGTCGACTATGGCTACACCTTC. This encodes CSVRRVDYGYTF.